A single sample gave rise to the 20 T cell receptor beta chains below, sequenced in a study of T cell responses to AZD1222 COVID-19 vaccine. The assay was immunoSEQ multiplex PCR, and TCRdb's table has in-frame clones only and misses some. The table shows about 160,000 clones, with over 80% occurring only once. The starting material was peripheral blood, obtained on day 0 of AZD1222 vaccination. The receptors come from an adult in good health.

V and J are TRBV10-1 and TRBJ2-1, with 12 bases lining up with TRBD2. Per the germline V gene, CDR1 is WNHNN and CDR2 is SYGVQD (reference sequence). The CDR3 spans 17 residues. The V and J ends lost 2 bases and 4 bases, in that order; junction bases with no gene match: 6. The CDR3 sequence: CASSESRLAGAYNEQFF. The CDR3 region has the DNA TGCGCCAGCAGTGAGAGCCGACTAGCGGGAGCTTACAATGAGCAGTTCTTC.

The rearrangement links TRBV27 to TRBJ2-7, with 9 nucleotides matching TRBD1. The V gene's germline CDR1 is MNHEY and CDR2 SMNVEV (reference sequence). CDR3 length: 13 amino acids. V lost 6 bases and J lost 6; bases outside the gene matches: 6. The CDR3: CASRYPTGGEQYF. CDR3 DNA sequence: TGTGCCAGCAGGTACCCGACAGGGGGCGAGCAGTACTTC.

This clone occurred once. The chain has TRBV6-5 and TRBJ1-4; no reliable D call. CDR3 length: 15 residues. Germline loops: CDR1 MNHEY, CDR2 SVGAGI. The V end lost 6 bases, the J end lost 0 bases, and 11 bases lay between the germline ends. The DNA for the CDR3 is TGTGCCAGCAGCCCGGGCAGAGCAACTAATGAAAAACTGTTTTTT. Its translation is CASSPGRATNEKLFF.

The chain links TRBV28 to TRBJ1-1; D not resolved. CDR3 size: 13 residues. Germline V lookup: CDR1 MDHEN, CDR2 SYDVKM. V was cut by 6 bases and J by 6 bases, with 14 bases left in between. CDR3 nucleotides: TGTGCCAGCAGACCCGACGGCTGGGCTGAAGCTTTCTTT. Amino acid sequence: CASRPDGWAEAFF. Supplemented by reference TRBV28 and TRBJ1-1, the full variable domain reads DVKVTQSSRYLVKRTGEKVFLECVQDMDHENMFWYRQDPGLGLRLIYFSYDVKMKEKGDIPEGYSVSREKKERFSLILESASTNQTSMYLCASRPDGWAEAFFGQGTRLTVV.

The chain employs TRBV4-3 and TRBJ2-1; D unresolved. Germline CDR1 reads LGHNA; CDR2 reads YSLEER. The CDR3 sequence is 15 residues long. With 0 bases removed from V and 5 bases from J, the gap between germline ends came to 11 bases. The CDR3 is CASSQEGKVDNEQFF. CDR3 sequence (DNA): TGCGCCAGCAGCCAAGAAGGGAAGGTTGACAATGAGCAGTTCTTC.

The CDR3 here is CASSPGTGSYEQYF. The CDR3 DNA is TGTGCCAGCAGCCCCGGGACGGGGTCATACGAGCAGTACTTC. The chain joins TRBV9 to TRBJ2-7; D possibly uses TRBD1 or TRBD2 (5 bases each). V lost 4 bases to trimming and J lost 4 bases, with 15 bases between them. Germline V lookup: CDR1 SGDLS, CDR2 YYNGEE. The CDR3 extends over 14 amino acids.

To note about this clone: The junction and the germline gene differ at one end; a read error may be behind it. This rearrangement joins TRBV7-2 to TRBJ2-1, with D possibly TRBD2 on 5 matching bases. The CDR3 is 14 amino acids. Looked up from germline, CDR1 is SGHTA and CDR2 is FQGNSA. The CDR3 reads CASRWGDSLDEQFF. The CDR3 coding sequence is TGTGCGAGCAGGTGGGGAGACTCCTTGGATGAGCAGTTCTTC.

CDR3 coding DNA: TGTGCCAGCAGCTTAGGGGGGACCGCTTCCTACGAGCAGTACTTC. Its protein is CASSLGGTASYEQYF. The chain couples TRBV7-8 to TRBJ2-7; tentatively, D is TRBD1 or TRBD2 (5 bases each). Germline values: CDR1 SGHVS, CDR2 FQNEAQ. V lost 1 base and J 1 base, leaving 11 bases between the germline ends. The CDR3 has 15 amino acids.

V gene TRBV19 combines with J gene TRBJ2-7; D gene uncertain. The V gene's germline CDR1 is LNHDA and CDR2 SQIVND (reference sequence). CDR3 length: 14 amino acids. With 7 bases removed from V and 0 bases from J, the gap between germline ends came to 13 bases. As DNA, the CDR3 is TGTGCCAGTAAAATGAGTCTAAGCTCCTACGAGCAGTACTTC. It specifies CASKMSLSSYEQYF.

This clone was seen only once. The rearrangement links TRBV6-4 to TRBJ1-4; D is undetermined. The CDR3 spans 14 residues. Deletions cut 0 bases from V and 5 bases from J, with 7 bases between. CDR1 and CDR2 (germline): MRHNA, SNTAGT. This chain's CDR3 is CASSDSKKNEKLFF. The CDR3 bases are TGTGCCAGCAGTGACTCGAAAAAAAATGAAAAACTGTTTTTT.

On this clone itself: The sample carries other DNA sequences with the same CDR3. The gene calls are TRBV6-5 and TRBJ1-5; D call uncertain. The CDR3 length is 13 residues. Germline lookup yields CDR1 MNHEY and CDR2 SVGAGI. Trimming removed 0 bases from V and 1 base from J, with 1 base in between. DNA for the CDR3: TGTGCCAGCAGTTACTCCAGCAATCAGCCCCAGCATTTT. Its protein is CASSYSSNQPQHF.

This chain links TRBV24-1 with TRBJ2-6, with a tentative D call TRBD1 (5 bases). The CDR3 is 14 amino acids. Trimming left V 4 bases short and J 2 bases short, with 5 bases between. The germline V gene has CDR1 KGHDR and CDR2 SFDVKD. CDR3 sequence reads: CATSEGAGANVLTF. CDR3 coding DNA: TGTGCCACCAGTGAAGGGGCTGGGGCCAACGTCCTGACTTTC.

The V gene is TRBV27, the J gene TRBJ1-2, with D tentatively TRBD1 (5 bases). The germline V gene encodes CDR1 MNHEY and CDR2 SMNVEV (reference sequence). The CDR3 spans 15 residues. V was cut by 6 bases and J by 4 bases, with 18 bases left in between. This CDR3 reads CASSPRIGDFYGYTF. As DNA, the CDR3 is TGTGCCAGCAGCCCCCGTATAGGGGACTTCTATGGCTACACCTTC.

Only one count was recorded for this clone. V and J are TRBV27 and TRBJ1-2; TRBD1 is a possible D gene (5 bases). The ends were cut back, 6 bases at V and 8 bases at J, with 16 bases in the middle. Germline CDR1 MNHEY, CDR2 SMNVEV (reference sequence). The CDR3 has 13 residues. CDR3 protein: CASRNSGDRGYTF. The DNA of the CDR3 is TGTGCCAGCAGAAACTCGGGGGACCGAGGCTACACCTTC.

On this clone: Germline and junction disagree at one end, which may indicate a read error. This rearrangement joins TRBV7-7 to TRBJ1-1; D gene unclear. Germline V CDR1 and CDR2: SSHAT, FNYEAQ (reference sequence). This CDR3 has 13 residues. In nucleotides, the CDR3 is TGTGCTAGCAGCCTCACACGGAACACTGAAGCTTTCTTT. It is translated as CASSLTRNTEAFF.

In DNA, the CDR3 is TGTGCCAGCAGCTTAACTGGCAGGGGACTAGCGGGAAGCTCCTACAATGAGCAGTTCTTC. Translated, it gives CASSLTGRGLAGSSYNEQFF. The chain links TRBV7-3 to TRBJ2-1; 13 positions match TRBD2. J was trimmed by 0 bases and V by 0 bases; bases with no gene match: 8. This CDR3 spans 20 amino acids. Germline CDR1 is SGHTA and CDR2 is FQGTGA.

The chain employs TRBV6-4 and TRBJ1-6, with 7 bases identical to TRBD1. Trimming removed 1 base from V and 7 bases from J; junction bases left unmatched: 4. The CDR3 consists of 15 residues. Germline V CDR1 and CDR2: MRHNA, SNTAGT. CDR3 in amino acids: CASSDFAGGNSPLHF. The CDR3 region has the DNA TGTGCCAGCAGTGACTTCGCAGGGGGAAATTCACCCCTCCACTTT.

V is TRBV15 and J is TRBJ1-1, with 7 bases that match TRBD1. The CDR3 runs to 16 residues. Trimming took 4 bases from V and 3 from J; bases not matched to a gene: 11. Germline V CDR1 and CDR2: LNHNV, YYDKDF (reference sequence). The CDR3 coding sequence is TGTGCCACCAGCAAACGACGACAGGGTCCGGACACTGAAGCTTTCTTT. Protein sequence: CATSKRRQGPDTEAFF.

J is TRBJ2-2 and V is TRBV9; no definite D call. Between the trimmed V and J ends, which lost 0 bases and 1 base, there was a span of 7 bases. CDR3 length equals 15 residues. Germline CDR1 SGDLS, CDR2 YYNGEE. CDR3 nucleotide sequence: TGTGCCAGCAGCGTAGGCCACAGGAACACCGGGGAGCTGTTTTTT. It encodes CASSVGHRNTGELFF.

The chain carries TRBV5-4 and TRBJ2-2, with D unresolved. This CDR3 is built from 16 residues. Germline CDR1 SGHNT, CDR2 YYREEE (reference sequence). Trimming took off 1 base at V and 2 bases at J, with 12 bases between the two ends. CDR3 bases: TGTGCCAGCAGCTTGTTTCGCGGAGTTAACACCGGGGAGCTGTTTTTT. Amino acid sequence: CASSLFRGVNTGELFF.